Shown below are 2 T cell receptor beta chains from a single sample sequenced in a study of lymphopenia after photon versus proton radiotherapy. Sequencing used immunoSEQ multiplex PCR; TCRdb keeps in-frame clones, though not all of them. The table lists some 29,000 clones, around 85% of them singletons. Sequenced here: peripheral blood, sampled from a patient treated with photon-based radiotherapy. The receptor source for this set is a middle-aged man with gastric cancer.

This clone showed up just once. The chain couples TRBV7-4 to TRBJ2-3, with D hard to call. Germline-derived CDR1 and CDR2 are SGHVT and SQSDAQ. V was clipped by 6 bases and J by 3 bases, with 7 bases between them. The CDR3 totals 12 residues. CDR3 nucleotide sequence: TGTGCCAGCAGGTATAAGACAGATACGCAGTATTTT. Amino acids: CASRYKTDTQYF.

The chain uses TRBV29-1 and TRBJ2-3, with D possibly TRBD2 on 7 matching bases. Between the trimmed V and J ends, which lost 4 bases and 0 bases, there was a span of 11 bases. Germline V gene data show CDR1 as SQVTM and CDR2 as ANQGSEA. This CDR3 has 14 residues. The CDR3 nucleotides read TGCAGCGTTGTCAGGGGAGGGAGCACAGATACGCAGTATTTT. It encodes CSVVRGGSTDTQYF.